This passage covers 9 T cell receptor beta chains from one sample sequenced in a study of cytomegalovirus exposure and HLA in healthy donors. The PCR made use of 60 Vbeta and 13 Jbeta primers. Assay: immunoSEQ multiplex PCR; the TCRdb copy retains only in-frame clones and omits some. The table records 65,000 to 100,000 clones, 60% to 80% of them present only once. What was sequenced was PBMCs. The source of these receptors is a man aged 35-49 years in good health and CMV-seronegative.

V gene TRBV19 combines with J gene TRBJ2-7; TRBD1 matches 9 bases. The CDR3 is 13 residues long. V was clipped by 8 bases and J by 7 bases; unmatched bases: 9. Germline V lookup: CDR1 LNHDA, CDR2 SQIVND (reference sequence). CDR3 DNA sequence: TGTGCCAGTTCGGACAGGGGAATAGGGGAGCAGTACTTC. This gives the protein CASSDRGIGEQYF. The variable domain in full, completed from reference TRBV19 and TRBJ2-7, reads DGGITQSPKYLFRKEGQNVTLSCEQNLNHDAMYWYRQDPGQGLRLIYYSQIVNDFQKGDIAEGYSVSREKKESFPLTVTSAQKNPTAFYLCASSDRGIGEQYFGPGTRLTVT.

The chain couples TRBV6-5 to TRBJ2-7; 11 bases match TRBD2. The CDR3 contains 16 residues. The J segment lost 3 bases and the V segment lost 0 bases, leaving 4 bases of the junction unmatched. The germline CDR1 and CDR2 sequences are MNHEY and SVGAGI. For the CDR3, the DNA is TGTGCCAGCAGTTACTCGGCCGGGACTAGCGGCTACGAGCAGTACTTC. Translation: CASSYSAGTSGYEQYF.

The chain has TRBV29-1 and TRBJ1-4, with 7 bases matching TRBD1. CDR1 SQVTM and CDR2 ANQGSEA come from the germline V gene. Trimming took 5 bases from V and 7 from J; bases not matched to a gene: 4. This CDR3 spans 12 amino acids. DNA of the CDR3: TGCAGCGTTTCCCAGGGGGGTGAAAAACTGTTTTTT. Translated, it gives CSVSQGGEKLFF. The complete variable domain, with remaining parts taken from reference TRBV29-1 and TRBJ1-4, reads SAVISQKPSRDICQRGTSLTIQCQVDSQVTMMFWYRQQPGQSLTLIATANQGSEATYESGFVIDKFPISRPNLTFSTLTVSNMSPEDSSIYLCSVSQGGEKLFFGSGTQLSVL.

The chain joins TRBV18 to TRBJ2-2; D is possibly TRBD2 (5 bases). This CDR3 has 13 residues. V dropped 1 base and J dropped 5 bases, with 5 bases sitting between them. The germline gives CDR1 KGHSH, CDR2 LQKENI. CDR3 DNA: TGTGCCAGCTCACCACGGGAGACCGGGGAGCTGTTTTTT. Its translation is CASSPRETGELFF.

The CDR3 reads CASSIGPGTTKNIQYF. CDR3 sequence (DNA): TGTGCCAGTAGTATAGGGCCCGGGACAACCAAAAACATTCAGTACTTC. V and J are TRBV19 and TRBJ2-4; a weak D match, TRBD1 (6 bases). Germline lookup yields CDR1 LNHDA and CDR2 SQIVND (reference sequence). This CDR3 region has 16 residues. Between the trimmed V and J ends, which lost 1 base and 2 bases, there was a span of 12 bases.

The J gene is TRBJ2-6, the V gene TRBV28, with TRBD2 as a possible D gene (6 bases). The CDR3 is 17 amino acids. Between the trimmed V and J ends, which lost 5 bases and 0 bases, there was a span of 14 bases. Germline-derived CDR1 and CDR2 are MDHEN and SYDVKM. The CDR3 sequence is CASSIAGSASGANVLTF. The CDR3 bases are TGTGCCAGCAGTATTGCGGGATCTGCCTCTGGGGCCAACGTCCTGACTTTC.

The V and J genes are TRBV9 and TRBJ1-1; 10 bases line up with TRBD1. The CDR3 consists of 14 residues. Germline V gene sequence: CDR1 SGDLS, CDR2 YYNGEE. V was clipped by 3 bases and J by 6 bases; unmatched bases: 5. CDR3 nucleotide sequence: TGTGCCAGCAGCGCCCTGACAGGGGGCTCTGAAGCTTTCTTT. Translation: CASSALTGGSEAFF.

The rearrangement links TRBV29-1 to TRBJ2-1; D is undetermined. This CDR3 is built from 17 residues. V was clipped by 1 base and J by 0 bases, with 16 bases between them. Germline assignment: CDR1 SQVTM and CDR2 ANQGSEA. CDR3 in DNA: TGCAGCGTTGAAGTTAAACAGATCCTAAGCTCCTACAATGAGCAGTTCTTC. Amino acids: CSVEVKQILSSYNEQFF.

V is TRBV10-3 and J is TRBJ1-6; D not certain. The CDR3 length is 16 residues. Between the trimmed V and J ends, which lost 4 bases and 7 bases, there was a span of 17 bases. Germline V gene data show CDR1 as ENHRY and CDR2 as SYGVKD. CDR3: CAISGSHSVGNSPLHF. The CDR3 nucleotides read TGTGCCATCAGTGGGAGCCACTCAGTCGGGAATTCACCCCTCCACTTT.